This paragraph reports one T cell receptor (beta chain). Antigen: not known. A read error may be the cause here, since a much bigger clone is one base away. The CDR3 is 14 amino acids. Germline V gene data show CDR1 as SGHAT and CDR2 as FQNNGV. The V gene lost 2 bases and the J gene lost 2 bases, with 8 bases spanning the gap. This sample was taken from a study of post-analysis software for immune sequencing data. Study results and limitations: TRBV5-6, TRBV5-1 and TRBV20-1 were among 4 or 5 TRBV segments more frequent in patients than controls. The normalized Chao1 diversity of multiple sclerosis patients was significantly lower than that of controls.

Carried by the TCR beta cDNA libraries were unique molecular identifiers. TCRdb called the PCR reads again in MiXCR, with one record for every CDR3 protein. Altogether almost 700,000 distinct CDR3 sequences are present, roughly three fifths being singletons, with the ten largest covering approximately 10%. V gene TRBV11-2 combines with J gene TRBJ2-3, with unresolved D. What was sequenced was blood. The sequence came from a girl aged 2 to 9 with multiple sclerosis. The CDR3 spells CASSLLSPTDTQYF. The CDR3 nucleotides are TGTGCCAGCAGCTTACTGAGCCCCACAGATACGCAGTATTTT.